Listed below are T cell receptor beta chains from one sample, sequenced in a study of blood T cells in healthy people across ages. TCRdb fed the 5' RACE reads into MiXCR, producing one record per CDR3 protein. The sample records approximately 780,000 distinct CDR3 sequences, roughly 24% being singletons. The sample was also linked to a second study, of T cells of mothers and their children.

Material: blood. These receptors all stem from a boy aged 5-17 years in good health. Both conserved end residues are trimmed from each CDR3.

J | V | CDR3
TRBJ1-2 | TRBV4-1 | ASSQDGRRANYGYT
TRBJ1-1 | TRBV15 | ATSGLDFPENPLNTEAF
TRBJ2-7 | TRBV6-5 | ASAQVRGITEQY
TRBJ1-2 | TRBV6-5 | ASSYSRDYGYT
TRBJ1-2 | TRBV2 | ASSGTGGYT
- | TRBV3-1 | ASSQEGPAGGWNEQF
TRBJ1-1 | TRBV5-1 | ASSLTRAMNTEAF
TRBJ2-6 | TRBV12-3/TRBV12-4 | ASSGPGQGGPGANVLT
TRBJ2-2 | TRBV11-3 | ASSSRLQGEGTGELF
TRBJ1-2 | TRBV5-1 | ASSSAQNNYGYT
TRBJ2-7 | TRBV7-9 | ASSFVTGLGQY
TRBJ2-2 | TRBV7-9 | ASSLLLGAATGELF
TRBJ2-1 | TRBV12-3/TRBV12-4 | ASSPSRTNEQF
TRBJ2-5 | TRBV7-9 | ASSLDFRTGGNLETQY
TRBJ2-5 | TRBV6-1 | ASSPKLGAREQY
TRBJ2-5 | TRBV20-1 | SGAGKEETQY
TRBJ2-5 | TRBV6-6 | ASSYRDRGGETQY
TRBJ2-1 | TRBV29-1 | SVVPPWDNEQF
TRBJ1-2 | TRBV10-3 | AISGGDTRVYGYT
TRBJ1-6 | TRBV2 | ASRPGGPLDNSPLH
TRBJ2-7 | TRBV11-2 | ASSPQDGGSLAYEQY
TRBJ1-1 | TRBV9 | ASSGLTGRNTEAF
TRBJ2-5 | TRBV2 | ASSSSSGRGETQY
TRBJ2-1 | TRBV28 | ASSWGSRNEQF
TRBJ1-5 | TRBV10-3 | AITSDSNQPQH
TRBJ2-6 | TRBV15 | ATSKTVSGANVLT
TRBJ1-1 | TRBV9 | ASSGGGTVNTEAF
TRBJ2-3 | TRBV3-1 | ASSLTEDTQY
TRBJ1-4 | TRBV11-2 | ASSLAHNRANNEKLF
TRBJ1-2 | TRBV5-1 | ASSSPTGNGYT
TRBJ1-1 | TRBV27 | ASRVNTEAF
TRBJ2-7 | TRBV12-3/TRBV12-4 | ASTLGRGPYEQY
TRBJ1-4 | TRBV7-9 | ASSLGLMDEKLF
TRBJ1-3 | TRBV29-1 | SVEGGTAIAGNTIY
TRBJ2-5 | TRBV20-1 | SARDRGGGGETQY
TRBJ2-5 | TRBV3-1 | ASSHPNEETQY
- | TRBV3-1 | ASSQTEGKGEQF
TRBJ2-1 | TRBV7-9 | ASSSTNGNEQF
TRBJ1-2 | TRBV9 | ASSVGQYGYT
TRBJ2-7 | TRBV27 | ASSLSPSGTYEQY
TRBJ2-3 | TRBV5-1 | ASSFGEVEGTQY
TRBJ2-3 | TRBV10-3 | AVSESTGTTDTQY
TRBJ2-3 | TRBV6-1 | ASSRARASGSTDTQY
TRBJ2-4 | TRBV5-1 | ASSPGQGGSKNIQY
TRBJ2-2 | TRBV13 | ASRVAGAAGELF